This T cell receptor (beta chain) was sequenced in a study of T cells in Graves' hyperthyroidism and ophthalmopathy. Study results and caveats: Blood also showed most of the thyroid clonotypes that were expanded above 0.001.

V lost 4 bases, J lost 2 bases, and 6 bases lay in between. This CDR3 has 13 residues. The germline gives CDR1 MDHEN, CDR2 SYDVKM. There are many counts of this clonotype. Its antigen is currently unknown. TCR beta CDR3 region amplification was performed from RNA transcripts. Primed by the HTBI set, a first-round RT-PCR was run on the TCR CDR3. TCRdb reprocessed the multiplex PCR reads via MiXCR and lists one record per CDR3 protein. The sample has about 210,000 distinct CDR3 sequences; under 20% are singletons. This chain links TRBV28 with TRBJ2-1, with unresolved D. Sequences were obtained from blood. This clonotype was obtained from a man in his fifties with Graves' hyperthyroidism. CDR3 nucleotide sequence: TGTGCCAGCAGTTCCAATACCTACAATGAGCAGTTCTTC. Translating gives CASSSNTYNEQFF. Full variable domain (remainder filled in from reference TRBV28 and TRBJ2-1): DVKVTQSSRYLVKRTGEKVFLECVQDMDHENMFWYRQDPGLGLRLIYFSYDVKMKEKGDIPEGYSVSREKKERFSLILESASTNQTSMYLCASSSNTYNEQFFGPGTRLTVL.